Each of the 6 T cell receptor beta chains below was sequenced from the same sample in a study of radiation and T cells in renal cell carcinoma. The data were produced by immunoSEQ multiplex PCR, yet TCRdb's version contains in-frame clones alone and is incomplete. Of 150,000 to 160,000 clones in the sample, roughly 89% were seen once. Time point specified: blood 2 weeks post-SBRT. Treatment here: 15 Gy SBRT to primary tumor, nephrectomy 4 weeks later. Sequenced material: blood, taken from a patient whose treatment included radiotherapy and nephrectomy. Source of these receptors: a woman between 45 and 65 years old with renal cell carcinoma.

The genes are TRBV7-6 and TRBJ2-2; weak D call: TRBD1 (6 bases). V dropped 8 bases and J dropped 1 base, with 14 bases sitting between them. The germline V gene encodes CDR1 SGHVS and CDR2 FNYEAQ. The CDR3 sequence is 15 residues long. For the CDR3, the DNA is TGTGCCAGCGCGGCAACAGGGTTGAACACCGGGGAGCTGTTTTTT. Translated: CASAATGLNTGELFF.

The sample holds a few counts of this clone. The V and J genes are TRBV7-2 and TRBJ2-7, with D possibly being TRBD2 (6 bases). V was clipped by 2 bases and J by 12 bases, with 26 bases between them. CDR3 length: 16 amino acids. Germline lookup yields CDR1 SGHTA and CDR2 FQGNSA. CDR3 sequence: CASSLSPRAGRPKLYF. The CDR3 DNA follows: TGTGCCAGCAGCTTATCCCCGCGTGCGGGACGGCCTAAGTTGTACTTC. The complete variable domain, with remaining parts taken from reference TRBV7-2 and TRBJ2-7, reads GAGVSQSPSNKVTEKGKDVELRCDPISGHTALYWYRQSLGQGLEFLIYFQGNSAPDKSGLPSDRFSAERTGGSVSTLTIQRTQQEDSAVYLCASSLSPRAGRPKLYFGPGTRLTVT.

The rearrangement uses TRBV4-2 and TRBJ1-5; D is undetermined. Germline values: CDR1 LGHNA, CDR2 YNFKEQ. Deletions cut 3 bases from V and 5 bases from J, with 26 bases between. CDR3 length equals 19 residues. The CDR3 sequence is CASSHNLRRGSSKYQPQHF. The CDR3 DNA reads as TGTGCCAGCAGCCATAACCTCCGGCGCGGCAGTTCAAAGTATCAGCCCCAGCATTTT.

The chain uses TRBV7-9 and TRBJ2-7; D is perhaps TRBD2 (5 bases). Germline CDR1 reads SEHNR; CDR2 reads FQNEAQ (reference sequence). The CDR3 runs 14 residues. The V and J ends lost 1 base and 4 bases respectively, with 11 bases between them. CDR3 sequence reads: CASSLGGLAYEQYF. The CDR3 DNA reads as TGTGCCAGCAGCTTAGGAGGATTAGCGTACGAGCAGTACTTC.

V usage is TRBV30 and J usage is TRBJ2-2; 8 bases fit TRBD1. The CDR3 has 14 residues. Germline V gene lookup returns CDR1 GTSNPN and CDR2 SVGIG (reference sequence). The V and J ends lost 7 bases and 4 bases, in that order; junction bases with no gene match: 8. The CDR3 spells CAFKQGVITGELFF. CDR3 nucleotides: TGTGCCTTCAAACAGGGGGTGATCACCGGGGAGCTGTTTTTT.

The CDR3 spells CASSTYRTGRRLSNQPQHF. The CDR3 region has the DNA TGTGCCAGCAGCACCTACCGGACAGGGAGGAGGCTAAGCAATCAGCCCCAGCATTTT. This sequence joins TRBV5-6 and TRBJ1-5, with TRBD1 identical over 8 bases. Germline V lookup: CDR1 SGHDT, CDR2 YYEEEE. The CDR3 sequence is 19 residues long. V lost 4 bases, J lost 1 base, and 16 bases stayed unmatched.